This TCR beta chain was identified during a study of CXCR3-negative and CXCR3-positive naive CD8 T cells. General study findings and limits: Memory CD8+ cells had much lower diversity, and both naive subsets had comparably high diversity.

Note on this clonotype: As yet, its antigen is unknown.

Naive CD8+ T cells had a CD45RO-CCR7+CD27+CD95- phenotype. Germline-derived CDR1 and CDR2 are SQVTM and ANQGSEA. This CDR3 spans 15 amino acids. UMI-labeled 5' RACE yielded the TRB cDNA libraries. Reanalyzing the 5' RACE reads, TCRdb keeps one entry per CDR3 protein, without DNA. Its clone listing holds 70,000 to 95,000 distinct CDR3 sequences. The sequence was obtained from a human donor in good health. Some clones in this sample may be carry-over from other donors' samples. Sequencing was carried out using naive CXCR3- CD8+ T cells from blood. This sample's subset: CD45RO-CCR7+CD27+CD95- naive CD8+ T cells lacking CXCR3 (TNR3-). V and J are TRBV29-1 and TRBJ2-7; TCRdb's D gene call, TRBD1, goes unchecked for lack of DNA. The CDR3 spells CSVEDLREGSPEQYF.